This T cell receptor beta chain was recorded in a study of blood T cell repertoires in COVID-19. Across the study: Whether acute or convalescent, the COVID-19 samples came from the United States, Italy and Spain. Sources were T cells, B-cell-depleted T cells, or PBMCs; the material itself was cDNA or gDNA.

The CDR3 is 14 amino acids. Germline loops: CDR1 SGHTA, CDR2 FQGTGA. The V gene lost 7 bases and the J gene lost 5 bases, with 15 bases spanning the gap. As handled by the study authors: Amplifying reference gene primers gave estimates of nucleated cell counts. Using immunoSEQ multiplex PCR, the repertoire was profiled, and TCRdb retains in-frame clones only, with some absent. That table is the source of V, J and clone size, and D and trimming were worked out from the DNA. The sample yields 100,000 to 150,000 clones, around 87% seen once. The rearrangement links TRBV7-3 to TRBJ2-1; weak D call: TRBD2 (6 bases). This receptor was taken from a woman aged 55-69 years with acute or convalescent COVID-19. The specimen was peripheral blood. The CDR3 DNA follows: TGTGCCAGCAACAGGAGGGCCGAAGACAATGAGCAGTTCTTC. Protein sequence: CASNRRAEDNEQFF.